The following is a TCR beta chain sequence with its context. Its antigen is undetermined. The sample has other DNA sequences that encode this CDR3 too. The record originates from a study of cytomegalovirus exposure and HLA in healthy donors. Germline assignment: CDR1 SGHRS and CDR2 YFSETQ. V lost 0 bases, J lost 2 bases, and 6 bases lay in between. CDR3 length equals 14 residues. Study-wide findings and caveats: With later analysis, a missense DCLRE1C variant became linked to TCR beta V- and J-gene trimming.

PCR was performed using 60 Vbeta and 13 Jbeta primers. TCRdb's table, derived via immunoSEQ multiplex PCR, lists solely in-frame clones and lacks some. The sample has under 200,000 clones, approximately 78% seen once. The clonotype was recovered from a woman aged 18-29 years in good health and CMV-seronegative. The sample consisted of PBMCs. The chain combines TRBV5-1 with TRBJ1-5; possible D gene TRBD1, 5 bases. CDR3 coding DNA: TGCGCCAGCAGCTTGGAAGGGGGCAATCAGCCCCAGCATTTT. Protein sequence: CASSLEGGNQPQHF.